This TCR beta chain was identified in a study of blood T cell repertoires in COVID-19 (dated by TCRdb to the early 2020s). Concerning the study at large: The collaborator samples originated in the United States, Italy and Spain and spanned the acute and convalescent phases of COVID-19. The repertoires were released in a freely available public database meant as a resource for research on the immune response to SARS-CoV-2. Nearly every sample came with metadata listing a de-identified subject ID, COVID-19 status, age in years and sex. Where available, HLA class I and class II types were obtained from metadata supplied by the sample provider rather than from assay-based typing. The prospective study material was composed of cDNA or gDNA derived from T cells, B-cell-depleted T cells, or PBMCs. Subjects who had been exposed to COVID-19, were actively infected with it, or had recovered from it provided the deeply sampled blood TCRbeta repertoires that made up the dataset. The samples were drawn from two sources: the first 160 participants of the ongoing ImmuneRACE study, and over 950 subjects contributed by 6 global collaborators. Findings and caveats that apply to the study as a whole: Clinical and demographic metadata were provided uncurated, with the amount varying by source and participant.

Sequences SGHDT (CDR1) and YYEEEE (CDR2) are obtained from the germline V gene. The CDR3 measures 13 amino acids from cysteine to phenylalanine. Here the CDR3 DNA is all that survives: 39 bases in frame from base 1. The junction shows trimming of 4 bases on V and 4 bases on J, and the gene matches do not reach 5 bases of it. As to this clone: Which antigen it targets is not known. Base quality data are lacking; no much larger clone is found one base away.

Participants in the prospective study were aged roughly 18 to 89 years, lived in 20 to 30 United States geographic areas, and enrolled through a virtual design. To assign participants to cohorts, the prospective study relied on clinical history that participants themselves reported in a screening survey and a study questionnaire. In the prospective study, mobile phlebotomists collected whole blood, serum and a nasopharyngeal or oropharyngeal swab from each participant. Participants in the prospective study had the option to provide additional blood draws and questionnaires over a roughly 2-month period. Prospective study blood samples were shipped either frozen or at room temperature before DNA extraction. The immunoSEQ Assay, a bias-controlled multiplex PCR, was used to amplify TCRbeta CDR3 regions from genomic DNA. As for the original processing: The number of nucleated cells in each sample was estimated from the amplification of reference gene primers within the assay. To quantify the absolute abundance of each unique TCRbeta CDR3 rearrangement, sequence reads were collapsed and filtered. For each sample, productive Simpson clonality was calculated by taking the square root of Simpson's diversity index across productive rearrangements. Not all clones reach the TCRdb copy of this immuneACCESS table, which keeps in-frame sequences only. Checked studies attribute under half of the gap to unresolved V genes and leave the rest unexplained. V and J calls and clone size come straight from that table; D and trimming were deduced from the DNA. This sample lists under 200,000 clones; about 85% were detected once. Of the sample, 5.6% is held by the ten largest clones.

The sequencing input was PBMCs or T cells enriched from blood (not recorded which). The rearranged segments are TRBV5-6 and TRBJ2-7; 7 bases in the middle match TRBD2. This clonotype was obtained from a middle-aged woman with acute COVID-19. The CDR3: CASSHASGYEQYF. The nucleotide sequence is TGTGCCAGCAGCCATGCTAGCGGTTACGAGCAGTACTTC.